This entry describes one T cell receptor (beta chain). Its antigen target is currently unknown. There are no base qualities to consult, and no much larger clone falls within one base. Systemically healthy Caucasian individuals from Russia, approximately 39 in total and aged about 6 to 90 years, were included as donors. Each donor gave about 9.7 milliliters of peripheral blood, drawn into EDTA-treated Vacutainer tubes. Ficoll-Paque density-gradient centrifugation was used to isolate PBMCs, with at least 7 million obtained per sample. Total RNA was extracted from PBMCs with Trizol reagent, with at least 5.5 micrograms obtained per sample. For every donor, flow cytometry on a PBMC aliquot measured the percentage of naive CD45RAhigh/CD27high T cells. The sample originates from a study of blood T cells in healthy people across ages (dated by TCRdb to the mid-2010s). Describing the broader study: In model experiments, template switching captured about one uniquely barcoded TCR beta cDNA molecule for every two T cells. Age-related changes in TCR beta repertoire diversity were measured in the study by deep sequencing normalized with unique cDNA molecular identifiers. Four age groups were formed from the donors: young (average roughly 15 years), middle-aged (around 39), aged (around 68) and long-lived (around 82). To avoid experimental bias, donors of different ages were distributed randomly across sequencing lanes. Two additional independent replicas of 1 million unique cDNA reads from the same blood draw were analyzed for two donors (one aged 18 to 30 and one aged 80 or older). Broad study findings and their caveats: Conclusive comparison of naive and antigen-experienced compartments was prevented by the profiling of bulk unsorted PBMCs. The long-lived group showed more naive CD4+ T cells, fewer expanded clones and increased TCR diversity than the aged group, suggesting age selection. Estimates of total diversity based on one million sequenced T cells were considered lower bounds and underestimates. Observed TCR beta diversity per million T cells fell roughly linearly with age, and a significant reduction was already apparent by age approximately 40. A strong correlation was found between observed TCR beta diversity and the percentage of naive T cells measured by flow cytometry. Because donor CMV infection status was unknown, age-related changes in expanded clonotypes were potentially confounded.

The library was generated by 5' RACE. Instrument used: Illumina HiSeq 2500. A second PCR of roughly 6 to 11 cycles was run with a J-beta primer mix and a sample-barcoded 5' primer. Each TCR beta cDNA molecule received a unique molecular identifier from a template-switch 5' adaptor carrying 12 random nucleotides. At least 2.5 million CDR3-containing paired-end reads were obtained from each sample. First-strand cDNA was synthesized from all RNA with the Mint cDNA synthesis kit, primed by a TRBC-specific oligonucleotide. Following uracil-DNA glycosylase treatment, all cDNA underwent a first 18-cycle PCR with the universal primers M1SS and BC2_uni_R. Regarding the original processing steps: Each sample was normalized by randomly selecting 1 million high-quality reads, each carrying a distinct molecular identifier. Reads with shared molecular identifiers were discarded instead of being binned into consensus sequences. CDR3 identification, clonotype clustering and error correction used MiTCR with a Q25 quality threshold and the strictest error-elimination algorithm. Lower-bound total TCR beta diversity was estimated with a nonparametric unseen species model using Euler transformation. TCRdb redid the processing of the public reads, applying fastp at Q25 and MiXCR, and retained in-frame beta chains. Every distinct CDR3 protein forms one entry, paired with its most common genes and DNA. The V and J calls, along with clone size, are taken from TCRdb and not from the paper's own processing. The sample table contains approximately 940,000 distinct CDR3 sequences; only one count was recorded for about 48% of them. Under 15% of the sample is in the top ten clones.

The receptor's source is a man aged 30 to 39 in good health. Sequencing was carried out using blood.

The nucleotides read TGTGCCATCAGTGAGAGGACAGGGGGCAATCAGCCCCAGCATTTT. The translation is CAISERTGGNQPQHF. This sequence uses TRBV10-3 and TRBJ1-5, and 9 junctional nucleotides match TRBD1. CDR1 and CDR2 are read off the germline V gene as ENHRY and SYGVKD. Including cysteine and phenylalanine, the CDR3 has 15 amino acids. The sequence is cut down to CDR3 DNA, 45 bases in frame from base 1. V is pruned by 2 bases and J by 2 bases, leaving 1 base of the junction without a gene match.